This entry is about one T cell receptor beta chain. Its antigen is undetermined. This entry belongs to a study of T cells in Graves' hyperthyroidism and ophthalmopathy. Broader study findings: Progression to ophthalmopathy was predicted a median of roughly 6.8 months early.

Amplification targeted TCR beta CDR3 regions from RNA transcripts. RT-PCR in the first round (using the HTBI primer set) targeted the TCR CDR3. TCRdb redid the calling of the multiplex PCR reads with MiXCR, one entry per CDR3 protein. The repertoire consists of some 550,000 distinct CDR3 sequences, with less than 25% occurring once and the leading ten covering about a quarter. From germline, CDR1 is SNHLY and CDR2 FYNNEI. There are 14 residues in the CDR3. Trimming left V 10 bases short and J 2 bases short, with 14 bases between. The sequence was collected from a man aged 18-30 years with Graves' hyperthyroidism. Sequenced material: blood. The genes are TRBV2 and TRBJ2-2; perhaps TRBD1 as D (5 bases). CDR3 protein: CATQGTDNTGELFF. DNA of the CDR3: TGTGCCACTCAGGGAACCGATAACACCGGGGAGCTGTTTTTT. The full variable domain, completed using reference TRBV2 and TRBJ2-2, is EPEVTQTPSHQVTQMGQEVILRCVPISNHLYFYWYRQILGQKVEFLVSFYNNEISEKSEIFDDQFSVERPDGSNFTLKIRSTKLEDSAMYFCATQGTDNTGELFFGEGSRLTVL.